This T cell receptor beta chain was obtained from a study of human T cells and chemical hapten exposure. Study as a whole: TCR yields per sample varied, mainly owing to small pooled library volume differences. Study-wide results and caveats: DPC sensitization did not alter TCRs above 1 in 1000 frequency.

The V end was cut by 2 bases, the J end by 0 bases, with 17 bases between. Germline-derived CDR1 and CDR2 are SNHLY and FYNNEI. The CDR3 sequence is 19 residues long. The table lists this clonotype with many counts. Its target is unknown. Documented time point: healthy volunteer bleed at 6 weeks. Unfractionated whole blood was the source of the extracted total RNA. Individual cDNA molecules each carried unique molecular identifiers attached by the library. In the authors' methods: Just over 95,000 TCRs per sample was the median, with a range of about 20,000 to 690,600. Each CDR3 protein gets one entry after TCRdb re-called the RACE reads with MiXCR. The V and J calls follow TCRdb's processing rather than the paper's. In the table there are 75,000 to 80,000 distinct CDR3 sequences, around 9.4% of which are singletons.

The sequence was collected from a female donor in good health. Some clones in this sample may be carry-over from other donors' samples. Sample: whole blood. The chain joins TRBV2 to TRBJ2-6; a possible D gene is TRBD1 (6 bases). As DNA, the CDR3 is TGTGCCAGCAGTGAAAGTGGACAGAGCGAAACCTCTGGGGCCAACGTCCTGACTTTC. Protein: CASSESGQSETSGANVLTF.